This record looks at one T cell receptor beta chain sequence and its context. Its antigen is not yet known. Base qualities are missing; no much larger clone stands one base away. The cysteine opens and the phenylalanine closes a CDR3 of 10 amino acids. Just CDR3 DNA is preserved here, 30 bases in frame from base 1. V and J are truncated by 2 bases and 7 bases respectively, leaving an intervening sequence of 6 bases. CDR1 and CDR2, per the germline V gene (reference sequence), are GTSNPN and SVGIG. The data are from a study of blood T cell repertoires in COVID-19 (dated by TCRdb to the early 2020s). Background on the whole study: Samples from collaborators originated in the United States, Italy and Spain and spanned both the acute and convalescent phases of COVID-19. A de-identified subject ID, COVID-19 status, age in years and sex were almost always included in the sample metadata. Samples came from the ongoing ImmuneRACE study (first 160 participants) plus 1,254 subjects from 6 global collaborators. HLA class I and class II types, where available, came from metadata supplied by the sample provider rather than from assay-based typing. The repertoires were made available in a free public database intended to serve as a resource for research on the immune response to SARS-CoV-2. The dataset comprised deeply sampled blood TCRbeta repertoires from subjects exposed to, actively infected with, or recovered from COVID-19. The material from the prospective study consisted of cDNA or gDNA derived from T cells, B-cell-depleted T cells, or PBMCs. Broad study findings and their caveats: The amount of clinical and demographic metadata varied by source and participant and was provided uncurated.

Whole blood was collected in K2EDTA tubes by collaborating institutions according to the institutions' own protocols. For TCRbeta analysis, collaborators shipped samples in one of three forms: frozen whole blood, isolated PBMCs, or DNA extracted from either of those sample types. TCRbeta CDR3 regions were amplified from genomic DNA by means of the immunoSEQ Assay, a bias-controlled multiplex PCR. The published analysis was carried out like this. Nucleated cell counts per sample were estimated from amplification of reference gene primers within the assay. To quantify the absolute abundance of each unique TCRbeta CDR3 rearrangement, sequence reads were collapsed and filtered. Productive Simpson clonality was computed per sample as the square root of Simpson's diversity index over productive rearrangements. Sourced from immuneACCESS, this table was stored by TCRdb with only in-frame sequences that have V and J called. A share of the clones is absent; for the studies checked, an unresolved V gene accounts for under half, and the remainder has no known explanation. V, J and clone size are those of that table, while D and trimming were read from the DNA. In all, the sample holds around 66,000 clones, and just under 80% of those were seen once. About a tenth of the sample belongs to the ten largest clones.

The rearrangement combines TRBV30 with TRBJ2-7; TRBD1 could be the D gene, as 5 bases match. This receptor was identified in a human donor in a cohort sampled during active COVID-19. Sample: peripheral blood. The CDR3 in this case is CAWSSGEQYF. The DNA sequence is given as TGTGCCTGGAGTTCAGGGGAGCAGTACTTC. Where the CDR3 stops, the reference TRBV30 and TRBJ2-7 genes take over; the full variable domain is SQTIHQWPATLVQPVGSPLSLECTVEGTSNPNLYWYRQAAGRGLQLLFYSVGIGQISSEVPQNLSASRPQDRQFILSSKKLLLSDSGFYLCAWSSGEQYFGPGTRLTVT.